The present T cell receptor (beta chain) was sequenced within a study of cytomegalovirus exposure and HLA in healthy donors. Background on the study: T cells numbering about 179 million yielded 95 million to 140 million unique TCR beta sequences in an earlier analysis. Findings and caveats of the study: TCR beta chains numbering some 160 were designated cytomegalovirus-associated. The authors considered a cluster of highly shared sequence variants likely to be a sequencing artifact. About 87% or about 30% of the time was how often most TCR beta V segments were productive, according to an earlier analysis.

About this clone itself: Antigen: not known.

PCR primers comprised 60 Vbeta and 13 Jbeta primers. Profiling relied on immunoSEQ multiplex PCR, and the TCRdb table lists in-frame clones only, not all of them. Altogether 190,000 or so clones are present, around 83% being singletons, with the ten largest covering about 1.6%. This CDR3 has 17 amino acids. The germline CDR1 and CDR2 sequences are MNHNS and SASEGT. J lost 4 bases, V lost 4 bases, and 10 bases had no gene match. The chain combines TRBV6-1 with TRBJ2-1, with 10 positions matching TRBD2. This sequence originates from a man aged 45-65 years in good health and CMV-seronegative. Sequenced input: PBMCs. CDR3 DNA: TGTGCCAGCAGTGTGAATGTAGCGGGGGGACCTTACAATGAGCAGTTCTTC. Its translation: CASSVNVAGGPYNEQFF.